Sequencing of this T cell receptor beta chain was carried out in a study of T cell responses to AZD1222 COVID-19 vaccine (dated by TCRdb to about 2021). Turning to the overall study: AZD1222 recipients with second doses at about 4 weeks or about 12 weeks were pooled, because spike-specific TCR depth and breadth did not differ between schedules. TCR sequencing covered over 230 trial participants: 200 to 220 given two doses of AZD1222 and 26 given two doses of MenACWY control vaccine. Trial participants were enrolled by age into subgroups of 18-55, 56-69 and 70-plus years, and approximately 150, 30 and 60 TCR-sequenced participants, respectively, were included in these subgroups. Results the study describes overall, beyond this receptor: CD4 TCRs associated with the vaccine covered the entire spike protein, and the dominant responses were in regions 160-218 and 743-854. The 56-69-year group was small, and its depth increase did not reach significance, likely because of low power. Epitopes outside the regions mutated in the B.1.351 and B.1.1.7 variants were reportedly recognized by nearly half of the unique spike-specific TCRs. Conclusions about previously exposed vaccinees are limited, since just a handful of AZD1222 recipients were seropositive for SARS-CoV-2 at baseline. Most participants were white British and females outnumbered males, and the authors suggested that clonal diversity may have been underestimated. Because no day 14 peak-response samples were available, repertoires were characterized only after the peak T cell response. A significant rise in spike-specific TCR breadth and depth was observed after two AZD1222 doses relative to day 0 and relative to MenACWY recipients.

The CDR3 regions of human TCRbeta chains were subjected to immunosequencing. On the authors' methods: TCRs in the repertoires were compared against a reference library of SARS-CoV-2-specific TCRs that had been generated with the MIRA antigen-specificity platform. Breadth meant the fraction of unique TCRs that were SARS-CoV-2-associated, whereas depth meant the fraction of total T cells that were SARS-CoV-2-associated. Using the MIRA data, each spike-specific TCR was assigned both to the spike region to which the TCR was reactive and to a CD4 or CD8 class. Log10-transformed breadth and depth values were compared by one-way ANOVA with Sidak's multiple comparisons tests. TCRdb mirrors the immuneACCESS table, restricted to in-frame sequences. Some clones are absent from its copies; in checked studies, under half trace to an unresolved V gene, and the reason for the others is unknown. V, J and clone size reflect that table, while D and trimming were determined from the DNA. The sample has approximately 90,000 clones on record, roughly 89% of them singletons. The ten largest clones add up to about 3.9% of the sample.

As regards this clone: Its binding antigen is unknown. No qualities accompany the bases; no much larger clone lies one base away.

CDR1 and CDR2 were assigned from the germline V gene (reference sequence) as SEHNR and FQNEAQ. Between the V and J ends, shortened by 4 bases and 3 bases respectively, the junction contains 6 bases. Measured from the cysteine to the phenylalanine, the CDR3 is 13 residues long. Left in the record is the CDR3 DNA by itself, 39 bases read in frame from the first base. This specimen's time point label, interpreted: baseline before first vaccination. Vaccinee samples were obtained from the UK trials COV001 and COV002, which included a single-blind randomized controlled phase 2/3 trial of AZD1222 (ChAdOx1 nCoV-19) in healthy adults. For TCRbeta chain sequencing, PBMC samples were collected from trial participants at day 0 and at day 28 after the second dose.

Material: peripheral blood, obtained on day 0 of AZD1222 vaccination. This chain is built from TRBV7-9 and TRBJ2-2; the D region possibly corresponds to TRBD1 (5 bases align). The TCR originated in an adult in good health. CDR3 reads: CASSWGDTGELFF. In nucleotides, the sequence is TGTGCCAGCAGCTGGGGCGACACCGGGGAGCTGTTTTTT.